Listed below are T cell receptor beta chains from one sample, sequenced in a study of blood T cells in healthy people across ages. TCRdb re-called the 5' RACE reads with MiXCR, one entry per CDR3 protein. The sample lists more than 1.4 million distinct CDR3 sequences, roughly 40% seen once, with 7% to 9.5% in the top ten. The sequenced material came from blood. These receptors originate from a woman aged 18-35 years in good health. Both conserved end residues are part of each CDR3. Fields, in order: V gene, J gene, CDR3 protein.

TRBV4-1	TRBJ1-2	CASSQDKGDGYTF
TRBV3-1	TRBJ2-1	CASSQDIRGSNEQFF
TRBV6-5	TRBJ1-1	CASSRDVTDAFF
TRBV27	TRBJ2-3	CASKMAYASSTDTQYF
TRBV29-1	TRBJ2-1	CSVGILGGEQFF
TRBV4-1	.	CASSQLSGQGSYEQYF
TRBV20-1	TRBJ2-3	CSARVGTGIVTQYF
TRBV11-2	TRBJ2-7	CASSLIGGSEAYEQYF
TRBV20-1	TRBJ1-2	CSARTTDRVYGYTF
TRBV30	TRBJ2-1	CAWSVRSGVGNEQFF
TRBV15	TRBJ2-3	CATKGGDTQYF
TRBV5-1	TRBJ2-2	CASSWSGGPNTGELFF
TRBV12-3/TRBV12-4	TRBJ1-2	CASSPAPGYYGYTF
TRBV5-6	TRBJ2-3	CASRGDTVPTDTQYF
TRBV20-1	TRBJ2-5	CSARDTGRGVQETQYF
TRBV12-3/TRBV12-4	TRBJ2-1	CASSSMSYNEQFF
TRBV18	TRBJ2-5	CASSPEGGEGETQYF
TRBV2	TRBJ2-7	CASSEPRQENEQYF
TRBV27	TRBJ2-7	CASSSGQEGSYEQYF
TRBV29-1	TRBJ2-3	CSVAPDRDTQYF
TRBV4-2	TRBJ2-3	CASSQDPATSGAPSRDTQYF
TRBV18	TRBJ2-1	CASSPQGVSYNEQFF
TRBV2	TRBJ2-5	CASSVDLAVQETQYF
TRBV18	TRBJ2-7	CASSRATEQYF
TRBV7-2	TRBJ2-1	CASSLWTGSSYNEQFF
TRBV10-3	TRBJ2-6	CAISSGTGFGVGANVLTF
TRBV25-1	TRBJ2-1	CASSESLGVAGMETQFF
TRBV9	TRBJ1-6	CASSVGPGLNSPPHF
TRBV2	TRBJ1-6	CASARDSPLHF